This T cell receptor (beta chain) was sequenced for a study of blood T cell repertoires in COVID-19. The junction had 8 bases not matched to a gene; V was cut back by 10 bases and J by 1 base. CDR1 MNHEY and CDR2 SVGAGI come from the germline V gene. CDR3 size: 14 residues. Sequenced by immunoSEQ multiplex PCR; TCRdb stores in-frame clones only, minus some. The table has approximately 69,000 clones, roughly 79% seen once. Sequenced material: peripheral blood. This chain uses TRBV6-5 with TRBJ2-3; 7 bases are a match to TRBD1. The source is a man between 60 and 75 years old with acute or convalescent COVID-19. CDR3 residues: CATHRGAGTDTQYF. The DNA for the CDR3 is TGTGCCACACACAGGGGAGCGGGCACAGATACGCAGTATTTT.